This T cell receptor beta chain was profiled in a study of T cells in Graves' hyperthyroidism and ophthalmopathy. The study, taken as a whole, reports: Blood also carried most thyroid clonotypes expanded above 0.001.

This CDR3 has 12 residues. Germline CDR1 and CDR2: MNHNS and SASEGT. With V trimmed by 4 bases and J by 7 bases, 2 bases remained unmatched. In its sample, this clonotype was seen a few times. The target antigen is unknown. Every diagnosis used clinical symptoms, serum thyroxine and TRAb, thyroid ultrasound and orbital computed tomography. There were TCR beta CDR3 regions amplified from RNA transcripts. TCR CDR3 regions were first amplified by RT-PCR with HTBI primers. TCRdb recomputed calls from the multiplex PCR reads with MiXCR, one row per CDR3 protein. The top ten hold over 15% of the sample, which has hundreds of thousands of distinct CDR3 sequences, around 19% seen once.

Source material: blood. This clonotype originated in a woman aged 45-65 years with Graves' hyperthyroidism that later progressed to Graves' ophthalmopathy. The chain has TRBV6-1 and TRBJ1-2; 8 positions match TRBD1. The CDR3 DNA sequence: TGTGCCAGCAGTGGACAGGGGCTTGGCTACACCTTC. It codes for CASSGQGLGYTF.